This TCR beta chain was captured by sequencing in a study of spatial heterogeneity in lung cancer. In its sample, this clonotype was seen many times. Its target is not known. Within a library made for alpha chains, this beta chain is off target, and its count is uninformative. Every TCR cDNA molecule bore its own unique molecular identifier. TCRdb re-analysed the 5' RACE reads in MiXCR, keeping a single row per CDR3 protein. The sample has 5,700 or so distinct CDR3 sequences, roughly 7.8% seen once. Time point specified: sample taken at primary tumor resection. Tumor, nontumor lung or frozen PBMC supplied whole RNA that was sequenced unsorted. Study-level results: How many expanded intratumoral alpha and beta TCRs were present tracked the tumor mutation count, which was a count of nonsynonymous mutations. Quantities of ubiquitous and regional expanded TCRs paralleled ubiquitous and regional nonsynonymous mutations, respectively.

Trimming cost V 7 bases and J 3 bases; bases outside gene matches: 8. Germline CDR1 and CDR2: MNHEY and SVGEGT. The CDR3 totals 15 residues. The sample in question was lung tumor tissue, obtained at surgery. The receptor was derived from a female donor with early-stage non-small cell lung cancer. The V call is TRBV6-2 or TRBV6-3, the J call TRBJ2-3; 9 nucleotides agree with TRBD1. This CDR3 reads CASNRQGVGTDTQYF. DNA of the CDR3: TGTGCCAGCAACCGACAGGGGGTAGGAACAGATACGCAGTATTTT.